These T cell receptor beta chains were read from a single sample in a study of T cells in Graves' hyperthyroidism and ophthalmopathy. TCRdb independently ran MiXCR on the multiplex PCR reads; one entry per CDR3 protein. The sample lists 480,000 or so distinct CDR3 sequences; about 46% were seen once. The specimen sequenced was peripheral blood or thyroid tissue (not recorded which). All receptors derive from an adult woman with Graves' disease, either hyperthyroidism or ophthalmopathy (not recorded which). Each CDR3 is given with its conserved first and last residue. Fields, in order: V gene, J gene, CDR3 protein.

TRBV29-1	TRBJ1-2	CSFMTGGRGYTF
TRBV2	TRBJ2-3	CASTGGSTDTQYF
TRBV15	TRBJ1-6	CATSNDPGGSPLHF
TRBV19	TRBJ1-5	CASRPRGGTVSNQPQHF
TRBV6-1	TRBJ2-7	CASSVAAGKTYEQYF
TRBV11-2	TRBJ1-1	CASSFTEYTEAFF
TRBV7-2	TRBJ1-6	CASSLGSANPLHF
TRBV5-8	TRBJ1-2	CASSFPDRVYGYTF
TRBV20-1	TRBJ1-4	CSAARQATNEKLFF
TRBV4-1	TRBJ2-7	CASSRGTSWSYEQYF
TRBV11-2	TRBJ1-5	CASSPRGPGNQPQHF
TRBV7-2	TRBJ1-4	CASSLIKGLDEKLFF
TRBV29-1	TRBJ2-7	CSVESGSRDEQYF
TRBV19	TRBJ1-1	CASSIGQGVWTEAFF
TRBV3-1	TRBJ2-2	CASSRRRRGDTGELFF
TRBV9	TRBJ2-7	CASSQRGQGVNEQYF
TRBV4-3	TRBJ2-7	CASSQDQLAGANEQYF
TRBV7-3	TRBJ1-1	CASGDGRNTEAFF
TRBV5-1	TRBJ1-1	CASTEGTNTEAFF
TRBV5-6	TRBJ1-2	CASSATTGTGTYGYTF
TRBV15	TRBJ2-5	CATRGRLAGLETQYF
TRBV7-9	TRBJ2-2	CASSTPVGLAVGGELFF
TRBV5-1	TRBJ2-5	CASSTSGKRGETQYF
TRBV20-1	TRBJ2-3	CSARGGRRISTDTQYF
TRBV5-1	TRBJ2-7	CASSLVTSGRSGSYEQYF
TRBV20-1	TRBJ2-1	CSASREAGAREQFF
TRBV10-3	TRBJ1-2	CATHFGGAVGYTF
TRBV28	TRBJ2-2	CASSPSPDAGELFF
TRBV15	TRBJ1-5	CATSRVDSPGAQHF
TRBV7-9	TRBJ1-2	CASMGVGDGYTF
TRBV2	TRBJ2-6	CASSDGDRVAGANVLTF
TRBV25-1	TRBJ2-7	CASSELGSYEQYF
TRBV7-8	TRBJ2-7	CASSPSGQIYEQYF
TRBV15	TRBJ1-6	CATSRDAGGYSPLHF
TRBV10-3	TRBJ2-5	CAISDSETQYF
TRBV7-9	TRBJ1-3	CASSLGGSGPDSGNTIYF
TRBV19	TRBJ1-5	CATCGDSNQPQHF
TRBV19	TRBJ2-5	CASNPGLGTSRETQYF
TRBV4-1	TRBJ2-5	CASSQVVAGTGPQETQYF